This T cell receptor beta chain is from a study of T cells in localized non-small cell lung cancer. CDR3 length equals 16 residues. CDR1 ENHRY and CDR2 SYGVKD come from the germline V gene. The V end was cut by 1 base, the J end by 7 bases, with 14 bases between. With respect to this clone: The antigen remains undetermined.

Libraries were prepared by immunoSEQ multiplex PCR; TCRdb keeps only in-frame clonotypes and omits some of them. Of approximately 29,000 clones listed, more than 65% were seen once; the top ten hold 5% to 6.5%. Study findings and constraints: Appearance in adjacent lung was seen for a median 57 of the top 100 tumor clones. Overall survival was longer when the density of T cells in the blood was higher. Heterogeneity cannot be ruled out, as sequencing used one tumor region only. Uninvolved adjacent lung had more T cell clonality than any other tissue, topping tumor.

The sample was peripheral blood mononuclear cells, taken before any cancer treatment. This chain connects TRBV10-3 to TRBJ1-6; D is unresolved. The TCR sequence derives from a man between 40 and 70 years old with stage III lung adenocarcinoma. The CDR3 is CAISELAYPRNSPLHF. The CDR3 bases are TGTGCCATCAGTGAGTTGGCATATCCGCGCAATTCACCCCTCCACTTT.